This T cell receptor beta chain was obtained from a study of cytomegalovirus exposure and HLA in healthy donors. Profiled with immunoSEQ multiplex PCR; TCRdb holds only in-frame clones, not every one. This sample has 55,000 to 65,000 clones; roughly 92% occur once, and the top ten carry roughly 1.2%. The CDR3 is 10 residues long. Germline CDR1 MGHDK, CDR2 SYGVNS. Trimming left V 6 bases short and J 6 bases short, with 3 bases between. This sequence was found in a man younger than 35 in good health and CMV-seronegative. Material: PBMCs. The chain carries TRBV25-1 and TRBJ2-1; no firm D call. The CDR3 sequence: CASSFNEQFF. CDR3 sequence (DNA): TGTGCCAGCAGCTTCAATGAGCAGTTCTTC.